A single sample is the source of the 14 T cell receptor beta chains below, sequenced in a study of T-cell reconstitution after alpha-beta-depleted transplantation in children. Using unique molecular identifiers, the investigators prepared the TCRbeta library. TCRdb reanalysed the PCR reads using MiXCR and keeps one entry per CDR3 protein. This sample carries approximately 800,000 distinct CDR3 sequences, about 15% of them seen once, and the ten largest clones take just under 5%. This specimen was PBMCs, mostly from graft donor cells, taken 360 days after TCRalphabeta/CD19-depleted stem cell transplant. All receptors derive from a male patient between 5 and 17 years old who had a stem cell transplant for acute lymphoblastic leukemia, so the T cells may come from the graft donor.

This clonotype was detected ten times or more. CDR3 bases: TGCGCCAGCAGCACGGGACAGGGGGTAGCGGGACCACTCTACGAGCAGTACTTC. Its protein product is CASSTGQGVAGPLYEQYF. This chain uses TRBV5-1 with TRBJ2-7; 11 bases align to TRBD1. V dropped 4 bases and J dropped 3; count of bases not matched to a gene: 15. The CDR3 has 18 residues. CDR1 is SGHRS, CDR2 YFSETQ, per germline.

The gene calls are TRBV15 and TRBJ2-7; weak D call: TRBD2 (5 bases). CDR1 and CDR2 (germline): LNHNV, YYDKDF (reference sequence). Trimming pared 1 base from V and 1 base from J, leaving 8 bases between. The CDR3 totals 14 residues. The CDR3 region has the DNA TGTGCCACCAGCAGAGGAGGGTTTTCCTACGAGCAGTACTTC. It codes for CATSRGGFSYEQYF.

The J gene is TRBJ2-1, the V gene TRBV5-1; 10 nucleotides line up with TRBD2. V trimming: 1 base; J trimming: 2 bases; junction bases outside the gene matches: 9. The CDR3 is 18 amino acids. Germline CDR1 SGHRS, CDR2 YFSETQ. This chain's CDR3 is CASSLWPGTSAAYNEQFF. In nucleotides, the CDR3 is TGCGCCAGCAGCTTGTGGCCCGGGACTAGCGCCGCCTACAATGAGCAGTTCTTC.

The V and J genes are TRBV18 and TRBJ2-3, with TRBD1 matching over 10 bases. The CDR3 sequence is 16 residues long. Germline CDR1 is KGHSH and CDR2 is LQKENI. J lost 2 bases, V lost 5 bases, and 7 bases had no gene match. The CDR3 DNA reads TGTGCCAGCTCAACGACAGGGGGCGGTTTCACAGATACGCAGTATTTT. Protein sequence: CASSTTGGGFTDTQYF.

This clonotype has just a few counts. The V call is TRBV5-1, the J call TRBJ2-7, with D possibly matching TRBD2 (5 bases). V was shortened by 1 base and J by 5 bases, with 16 bases between the two germline ends. Per the germline V gene, CDR1 is SGHRS and CDR2 is YFSETQ. This CDR3 comprises 15 residues. The CDR3 region is CASSLWGDAIHEQYF. The CDR3 DNA reads TGCGCCAGCAGCTTGTGGGGAGATGCAATCCACGAGCAGTACTTC.

J is TRBJ2-3 and V is TRBV5-1, with D uncertain. Germline V gene lookup returns CDR1 SGHRS and CDR2 YFSETQ. The V end was cut by 5 bases, the J end by 1 base, with 11 bases between. The CDR3 is made up of 14 amino acids. The CDR3: CASRRTFRTDTQYF. DNA of the CDR3: TGCGCCAGCAGAAGGACCTTCCGCACAGATACGCAGTATTTT.

Regarding this clonotype: This could be a read error, since a much larger clone is one nucleotide away. Because it lacks the conserved phenylalanine or tryptophan at the end, this CDR3 is likely a read error. V usage is TRBV29-1 and J usage is TRBJ2-1; D is perhaps TRBD1 (6 bases). Looked up from germline, CDR1 is SQVTM and CDR2 is ANQGSEA. The length of the CDR3 is 17 residues. Deletions cut 6 bases from V and 0 bases from J, with 21 bases between. As DNA, the CDR3 is TGCAGCGTCGGACAGCCAACTCTAACTAGCTCCTACAATGAGCAGTTCTAC. It yields the protein CSVGQPTLTSSYNEQFY.

This clonotype was seen ten or more times. V is TRBV29-1 and J is TRBJ2-7, with D unclear. CDR1 and CDR2 from the germline V gene are SQVTM and ANQGSEA. This CDR3 is built from 13 residues. Trimming removed 4 bases from V and 3 bases from J, with 13 bases in between. CDR3 nucleotide sequence: TGCAGCGTTGCCCGGGCAGGCTACTACGAGCAGTACTTC. It specifies CSVARAGYYEQYF.

A few counts support this clonotype. The rearrangement links TRBV29-1 to TRBJ1-1, with 10 bases lining up with TRBD1. Germline assignment: CDR1 SQVTM and CDR2 ANQGSEA. With V trimmed by 7 bases and J by 2 bases, 7 bases remained unmatched. This CDR3 has 14 residues. DNA of the CDR3: TGCAGCGCGGCACGACAGGGGGCTAACACTGAAGCTTTCTTT. Residues: CSAARQGANTEAFF.

The chain uses TRBV12-5 and TRBJ2-1, with a tentative D call TRBD2 (5 bases). Germline assignment: CDR1 LGHNT and CDR2 FRNRAP. V was shortened by 0 bases and J by 7 bases, with 10 bases between the two germline ends. The CDR3 covers 14 residues. The CDR3 here is CASGLVRLKNEQFF. The CDR3 bases are TGTGCTAGTGGTTTGGTCCGACTAAAAAATGAGCAGTTCTTC. Based on the CDR3 plus reference TRBV12-5 and TRBJ2-1, the full variable domain is DARVTQTPRHKVTEMGQEVTMRCQPILGHNTVFWYRQTMMQGLELLAYFRNRAPLDDSGMPKDRFSAEMPDATLATLKIQPSEPRDSAVYFCASGLVRLKNEQFFGPGTRLTVL.

Here the CDR3 reads CAISESLGDEQFF. CDR3 DNA: TGTGCCATCAGTGAGTCATTAGGGGATGAGCAGTTCTTC. J is TRBJ2-1 and V is TRBV10-3; TRBD1 is a possible D gene (5 bases). The V and J ends lost 0 bases and 8 bases respectively, with 8 bases between them. Germline V CDR1 and CDR2: ENHRY, SYGVKD. The CDR3 totals 13 residues.

This clonotype was counted between two and nine times. The V call is TRBV5-1, the J call TRBJ1-1, with D perhaps TRBD1 (5 bases). The CDR3 runs 13 residues. Deletions cut 5 bases from V and 0 bases from J, with 8 bases between. The germline V gene has CDR1 SGHRS and CDR2 YFSETQ. CDR3 sequence reads: CASRKGMNTEAFF. DNA for the CDR3: TGCGCCAGCAGAAAGGGGATGAACACTGAAGCTTTCTTT.

This chain connects TRBV5-8 to TRBJ2-7; no reliable D call. The germline V gene has CDR1 SGHTS and CDR2 YDEGEE. The CDR3 runs 15 residues. V was pared by 0 bases and J by 1 base, with 11 bases between. The CDR3 DNA reads TGTGCCAGCAGCTTGGGAACAGCTACATCCTACGAGCAGTACTTC. This codes for CASSLGTATSYEQYF. The full variable domain, with the rest looked up from reference TRBV5-8 and TRBJ2-7, is EAGVTQSPTHLIKTRGQQATLRCSPISGHTSVYWYQQALGLGLQFLLWYDEGEERNRGNFPPRFSGRQFPNYSSELNVNALELEDSALYLCASSLGTATSYEQYFGPGTRLTVT.

V gene TRBV7-9 combines with J gene TRBJ1-5, with a tentative D call TRBD1 (5 bases). Germline V gene sequence: CDR1 SEHNR, CDR2 FQNEAQ (reference sequence). The V gene lost 0 bases and the J gene lost 3 bases, with 12 bases spanning the gap. The CDR3 runs 16 residues. In nucleotides, the CDR3 is TGTGCCAGCAGCTTAGCGGGGCGGGGACCCAATCAGCCCCAGCATTTT. It yields the protein CASSLAGRGPNQPQHF.